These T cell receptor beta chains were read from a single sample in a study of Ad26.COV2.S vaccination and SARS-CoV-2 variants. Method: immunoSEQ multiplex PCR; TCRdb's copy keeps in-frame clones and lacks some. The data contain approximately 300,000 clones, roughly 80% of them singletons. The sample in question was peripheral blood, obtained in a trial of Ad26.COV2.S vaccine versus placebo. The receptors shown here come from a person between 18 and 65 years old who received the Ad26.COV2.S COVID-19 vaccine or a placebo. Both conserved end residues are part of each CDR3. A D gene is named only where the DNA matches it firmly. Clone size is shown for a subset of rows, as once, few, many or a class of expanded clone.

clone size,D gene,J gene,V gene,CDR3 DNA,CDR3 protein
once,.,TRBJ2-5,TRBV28,TGTGCCAGCACCCAGGGGAACCAAGAGACCCAGTACTTC,CASTQGNQETQYF
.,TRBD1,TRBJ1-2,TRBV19,TGTGCCAGTAGTACAATTCCGGGACAGGGGTCTAACTATGGCTACACCTTC,CASSTIPGQGSNYGYTF
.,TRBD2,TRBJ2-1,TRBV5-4,TGTGCCAGCAGCTCGGAACGGGAGGTCTCCTACAATGAGCAGTTCTTC,CASSSEREVSYNEQFF
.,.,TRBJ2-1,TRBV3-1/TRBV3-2,TGTGCCAGCAGCCATCCCGACCCGAGCTCCTACAATGAGCAGTTCTTC,CASSHPDPSSYNEQFF
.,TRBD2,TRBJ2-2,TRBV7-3,TGTGCCAGCAGCTTACCGGGGGGGCCCAACACCGGGGAGCTGTTTTTT,CASSLPGGPNTGELFF
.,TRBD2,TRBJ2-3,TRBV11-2,TGTGCCAGCAGCGATCCAGCGGGGGGAGATACGCAGTATTTT,CASSDPAGGDTQYF
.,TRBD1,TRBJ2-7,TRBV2,TGTGCCAGCAGTGTTGACAGGGGCTCCGAGCAGTACTTC,CASSVDRGSEQYF
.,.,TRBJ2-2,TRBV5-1,TGCGCCAGCAGCTACCTTAGCAACACCGGGGAGCTGTTTTTT,CASSYLSNTGELFF
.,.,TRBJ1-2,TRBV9,TGTGCCAGCAGCGTAGTGGCAGGGGAGGGCTACACCTTC,CASSVVAGEGYTF
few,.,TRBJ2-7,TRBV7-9,TGTGCCAGCAGCTTAGTCGAGCAGTACTTC,CASSLVEQYF
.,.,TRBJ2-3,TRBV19,TGTGCCAGTAGTATAGGTGGGGCAACCACAGATACGCAGTATTTT,CASSIGGATTDTQYF
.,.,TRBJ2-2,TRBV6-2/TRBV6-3,TGTGCCAGCAGTTACCATATATCGAACACCGGGGAGCTGTTTTTT,CASSYHISNTGELFF
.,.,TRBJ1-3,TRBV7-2,TGTGCCAGCAGCTTAGTTCAGGGTCCCAGCTCTGGAAACACCATATATTTT,CASSLVQGPSSGNTIYF
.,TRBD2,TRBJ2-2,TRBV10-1,TGCGCCAGCAGTCGGACTAGCGGGGTTAGCGGGGAGCTGTTTTTT,CASSRTSGVSGELFF
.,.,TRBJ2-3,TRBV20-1,TGCAGTGCTCCCCTATCAGATACGCAGTATTTT,CSAPLSDTQYF
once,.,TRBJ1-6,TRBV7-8,TGTGCCAGCAGCCTTAGGGCCAGGGACAACTATAATTCACCCCTCCACTTT,CASSLRARDNYNSPLHF
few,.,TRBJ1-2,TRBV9,TGTGCCAGCAGCCAGGGGCTAGGCTATGGCTACACCTTC,CASSQGLGYGYTF
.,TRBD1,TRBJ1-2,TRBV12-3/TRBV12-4,TGTGCCAGCAGTTTAGGGCCAGGGGGGGGCTACACCTTC,CASSLGPGGGYTF
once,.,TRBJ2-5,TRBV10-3,TGTGCCATCAGTGAGTCTATCGCCGTGCGGGAGACCCAGTACTTC,CAISESIAVRETQYF
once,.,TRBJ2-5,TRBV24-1,TGTGCCACCCTGCCGAGCGAGGAGACCCAGTACTTC,CATLPSEETQYF
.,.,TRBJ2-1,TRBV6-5,TGTGCCAGCACCCACAACAATGAGCAGTTCTTC,CASTHNNEQFF
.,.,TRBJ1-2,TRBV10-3,TGTGCCATCGCCGAGGGTGGGGAGGATGGCTACACCTTC,CAIAEGGEDGYTF
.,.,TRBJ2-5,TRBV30,TGTGCCTGGAGTCTGGGGGGCGAGACCCAGTACTTC,CAWSLGGETQYF
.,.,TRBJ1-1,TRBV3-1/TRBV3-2,TGTGCCAGCAGCCGCGGGCAGAACACTGAAGCTTTCTTT,CASSRGQNTEAFF
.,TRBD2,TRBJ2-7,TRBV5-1,TGCGCCAGCGGCCTCAGCGGGGGTACCTACGAGCAGTACTTC,CASGLSGGTYEQYF
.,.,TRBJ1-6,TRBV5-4,TGTGCCAGCAGCGTAATCGGGAGGGATTCACCCCTCCACTTT,CASSVIGRDSPLHF
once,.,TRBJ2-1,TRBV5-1,TGCGCCAGCAGCTTGACAGAGAAAAGCACCTACAATGAGCAGTTCTTC,CASSLTEKSTYNEQFF
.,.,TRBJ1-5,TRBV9,TGTGCCAGCAGCGTAGGTTGGGGGGATCAGCCCCAGCATTTT,CASSVGWGDQPQHF
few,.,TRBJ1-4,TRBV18,TGTGCCAGCTCCCGAGCAGCAACTAATGAAAAACTGTTTTTT,CASSRAATNEKLFF
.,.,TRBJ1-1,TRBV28,TGTGCCAGCAGCCCCCATGAGACAGGGAACACTGAAGCTTTCTTT,CASSPHETGNTEAFF
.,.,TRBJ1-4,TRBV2,TGTGCCAGCAGTGAGAGGGGGGGGGTTAATGAAAAACTGTTTTTT,CASSERGGVNEKLFF
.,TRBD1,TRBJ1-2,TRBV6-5,TGTGCCAGCACGCAGGGGGCAGACTATGGCTACACCTTC,CASTQGADYGYTF
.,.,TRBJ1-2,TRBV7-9,TGTGCCAGCAGCTTAGACGGGGTAGGTGGCTACACCTTC,CASSLDGVGGYTF
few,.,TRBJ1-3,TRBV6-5,TGTGCCAGCAGCGACCGAAGGAATGGAAACACCATATATTTT,CASSDRRNGNTIYF
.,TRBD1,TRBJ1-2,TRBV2,TGTGCCAGCAGTCGGGCAGGGGGCAGCTATGGCTACACCTTC,CASSRAGGSYGYTF
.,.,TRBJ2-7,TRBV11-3,TGTGCCAGCAGCCCGGCCATTCCCAAGGACGAGCAGTACTTC,CASSPAIPKDEQYF
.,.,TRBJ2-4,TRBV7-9,TGTGCCAGCAGCTTAAACGGACCGGGCGTGGACTTC,CASSLNGPGVDF
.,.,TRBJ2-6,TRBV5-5,TGTGCCAGCAGCTTGGCTACAGACTCTGGGGCCAACGTCCTGACTTTC,CASSLATDSGANVLTF
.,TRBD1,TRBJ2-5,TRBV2,TGTGCCAGCACCCGGGACAGGGGGGTGTTAGAGACCCAGTACTTC,CASTRDRGVLETQYF
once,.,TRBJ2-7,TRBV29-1,TGCAGCGTTGAGGGGTCTACCTACGAGCAGTACTTC,CSVEGSTYEQYF
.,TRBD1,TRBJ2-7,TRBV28,TGTGCCAGCAGTGCCCGGGACAGGGAGCAGGTAGAGTACTTC,CASSARDREQVEYF
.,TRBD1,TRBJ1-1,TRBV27,TGTGCCAGCAGCGCCCGGGACAGGGTTTCTGAAGCTTTCTTT,CASSARDRVSEAFF
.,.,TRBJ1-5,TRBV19,TGTGCCAGTAGTATGAAGGGTTATCAGCCCCAGCATTTT,CASSMKGYQPQHF
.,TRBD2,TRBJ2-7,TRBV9,TGTGCCAGCAGCGAGACTAGCGGGGCGTACGAGCAGTACTTC,CASSETSGAYEQYF
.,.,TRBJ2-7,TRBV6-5,TGTGCCAGCAGTTACTCCCCAACAGCCTACGAGCAGTACTTC,CASSYSPTAYEQYF
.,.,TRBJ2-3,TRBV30,TGTGCCTGGGGGAAAACAGGGTTTAGCACAGATACGCAGTATTTT,CAWGKTGFSTDTQYF
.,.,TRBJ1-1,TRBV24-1,TGTGCCACCAGTGCCCAGTCTTACACTGAAGCTTTCTTT,CATSAQSYTEAFF
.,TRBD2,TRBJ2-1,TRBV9,TGTGCCAGCAGTTACTCCGGGACTAGCGGGGTTGAGCAGTTCTTC,CASSYSGTSGVEQFF
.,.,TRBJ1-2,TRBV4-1,TGCGCCAGCAGCCAACAATGGCCCTCTTCCGGGACTCCCTATGGCTACACCTTC,CASSQQWPSSGTPYGYTF
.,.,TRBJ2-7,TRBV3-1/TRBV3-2,TGTGCCAGCAGCCCTACCTCTCACCCTACCCACGAGCAGTACTTC,CASSPTSHPTHEQYF
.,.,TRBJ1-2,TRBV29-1,TGCAGCGTGGACGGATTTAACTATGGCTACACCTTC,CSVDGFNYGYTF
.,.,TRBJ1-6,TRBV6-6,TGTGCCAGCAGTTACGGGCAGGATAATTCACCCCTCCACTTT,CASSYGQDNSPLHF
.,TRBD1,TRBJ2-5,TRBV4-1,TGCGCCAGCAGCCAAGGGGACAGGACCCAAGAGACCCAGTACTTC,CASSQGDRTQETQYF
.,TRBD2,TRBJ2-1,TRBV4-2,TGTGCCAGCAGCCCGTACGACGGGGGGGTGTACAATGAGCAGTTCTTC,CASSPYDGGVYNEQFF
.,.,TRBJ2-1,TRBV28,TGTGCCAGCAGTCCCGGGACTTACAATGAGCAGTTCTTC,CASSPGTYNEQFF
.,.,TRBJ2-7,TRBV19,TGTGCCAGTAGCACGACTCCCCAGGGTTTGCAGCAGTACTTC,CASSTTPQGLQQYF
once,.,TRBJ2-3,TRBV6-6,TGTGCCAGCAGTTATGATTTGGTGAACACAGATACGCAGTATTTT,CASSYDLVNTDTQYF
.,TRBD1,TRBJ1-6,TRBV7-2,TGTGCCAGCAGCTCAGTAAGGGACAGGGGCTTTAATTCACCCCTCCACTTT,CASSSVRDRGFNSPLHF
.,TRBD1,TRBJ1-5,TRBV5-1,TGCGCCAGCAGCTTGGGACTAGGACAGGGAAATCAGCCCCAGCATTTT,CASSLGLGQGNQPQHF